What follows are 25 T cell receptor beta chains derived from one specimen sequenced in a study of shared clonotypes between healthy human individuals. Produced via immunoSEQ multiplex PCR; TCRdb's table is partial and in-frame only. The table includes roughly 500,000 clones, almost 97% detected once. Sequencing was performed on naive CD4+ T cells sorted from blood. As to subset: CD45RA+ positively selected. These receptors all stem from a woman in her 30s in good health.

The V gene is TRBV4-1, the J gene TRBJ2-5, with D possibly matching TRBD1 (5 bases). The J call could be wrong; TRBJ2-7 is a better fit for the DNA end. The CDR3 is 14 amino acids. Germline lookup yields CDR1 MGHRA and CDR2 YSYEKL. As DNA, the CDR3 is TGCGCCAGCAGCCTACAGGACCGGATGGGCGAGCAGTACTTC. Translated: CASSLQDRMGEQYF.

The CDR3 spells CASSLAALAGGSEQYF. The CDR3 DNA reads TGCGCCAGCAGCTTGGCCGCACTAGCGGGAGGGTCCGAGCAGTACTTC. The chain combines TRBV5-1 with TRBJ2-5, with TRBD2 matching over 13 bases. With the DNA end fitting TRBJ2-7 better, the J assignment may be wrong. CDR3 length equals 16 residues. In germline, CDR1 is SGHRS, CDR2 YFSETQ.

The rearrangement links TRBV2 to TRBJ2-5; the D gene is possibly TRBD2 (6 bases). V dropped 2 bases and J dropped 5 bases, with 18 bases sitting between them. CDR1 is SNHLY and CDR2 is FYNNEI in the germline V gene. The CDR3 totals 16 residues. In nucleotides, the CDR3 is TGTGCCAGCAGTGAACCCAGACTAGGCGTGGAGGAGACCCAGTACTTC. Translated, it gives CASSEPRLGVEETQYF.

This rearrangement joins TRBV7-3 to TRBJ1-1; the D is unclear. The CDR3 sequence is 13 residues long. Germline V gene data show CDR1 as SGHTA and CDR2 as FQGTGA. Trimming cost V 5 bases and J 3 bases, with 10 bases left between them. CDR3 in amino acids: CASSQTGYTEAFF. CDR3 nucleotides: TGTGCCAGCAGCCAGACGGGTTACACTGAAGCTTTCTTT.

This chain joins TRBV6-6 and TRBJ2-1; 7 bases agree with TRBD2. After removal of 0 bases from V and 7 bases from J, the junction contained 9 bases not matched to a gene. Germline V lookup: CDR1 MNHNY, CDR2 SVGAGI (reference sequence). The CDR3 sequence is 16 residues long. The CDR3 region is CASSYSSSGGDNEQFF. DNA of the CDR3: TGTGCCAGCAGTTACTCTTCTAGCGGAGGGGATAATGAGCAGTTCTTC.

The rearrangement uses TRBV5-1 and TRBJ2-5, with D perhaps TRBD2 (5 bases). CDR1 and CDR2 from the germline V gene are SGHRS and YFSETQ. The CDR3 spans 13 residues. Deletions cut 4 bases from V and 5 bases from J, with 12 bases between. The CDR3 loop reads CASSHISGETQYF. The CDR3 nucleotides read TGCGCCAGCAGCCATATCTCGGGGGAGACCCAGTACTTC. Using reference TRBV5-1 and TRBJ2-5 for the parts outside the CDR3, the full variable domain is KAGVTQTPRYLIKTRGQQVTLSCSPISGHRSVSWYQQTPGQGLQFLFEYFSETQRNKGNFPGRFSGRQFSNSRSEMNVSTLELGDSALYLCASSHISGETQYFGPGTRLLVL.

The V call is TRBV19, the J call TRBJ2-2; D is ambiguous. The CDR3 totals 15 residues. The germline V gene has CDR1 LNHDA and CDR2 SQIVND (reference sequence). Between the trimmed V and J ends, which lost 6 bases and 1 base, there was a span of 12 bases. The CDR3: CASRFLQRNTGELFF. For the CDR3, the DNA is TGTGCCAGTAGATTTCTGCAGAGGAACACCGGGGAGCTGTTTTTT.

This chain joins TRBV28 and TRBJ2-3; D not resolved. Germline V gene data show CDR1 as MDHEN and CDR2 as SYDVKM. CDR3 size: 12 residues. V was clipped by 9 bases and J by 0 bases, with 7 bases between them. The CDR3 DNA sequence: TGTGCCAGTTCCGACAGCACAGATACGCAGTATTTT. The encoded protein is CASSDSTDTQYF. Complete variable domain (other parts from reference TRBV28 and TRBJ2-3): DVKVTQSSRYLVKRTGEKVFLECVQDMDHENMFWYRQDPGLGLRLIYFSYDVKMKEKGDIPEGYSVSREKKERFSLILESASTNQTSMYLCASSDSTDTQYFGPGTRLTVL.

The V gene is TRBV2, the J gene TRBJ1-3, with 9 bases matching TRBD1. Losses at the gene ends were 6 bases for V and 5 bases for J; bases not matched to a gene: 2. Germline V gene data show CDR1 as SNHLY and CDR2 as FYNNEI. This CDR3 spans 13 amino acids. CDR3 coding DNA: TGTGCCAGCAGGACAGGGGGGAGAAACACCATATATTTT. Protein product: CASRTGGRNTIYF.

V and J are TRBV5-1 and TRBJ2-3, with 7 positions matching TRBD2. This CDR3 comprises 17 residues. Per germline, CDR1 SGHRS and CDR2 YFSETQ. J was trimmed by 6 bases and V by 4 bases; bases with no gene match: 17. CDR3 amino acids: CASSTEIAGEGSDTQYF. Here the CDR3 DNA reads TGCGCCAGCAGCACGGAAATCGCGGGAGAGGGTTCGGATACGCAGTATTTT.

This chain connects TRBV6-4 to TRBJ1-1, with 7 bases matching TRBD1. The CDR3 sequence is 14 residues long. Germline-derived CDR1 and CDR2 are MRHNA and SNTAGT. The J segment lost 12 bases and the V segment lost 6 bases, leaving 16 bases of the junction unmatched. The DNA for the CDR3 is TGTGCCAGCAGCCCCGGGCCCCCGAGGGGGCGGACTTTCTTT. Residues: CASSPGPPRGRTFF.

V usage is TRBV5-1 and J usage is TRBJ2-3, with a possible D match to TRBD2 (6 bases). The CDR3 extends over 15 amino acids. Trimming stripped 6 bases from V and 2 bases from J, with 16 bases between. Germline CDR1 and CDR2: SGHRS and YFSETQ. CDR3 nucleotide sequence: TGCGCCAGCACCGCGGACTACCCAAACACAGATACGCAGTATTTT. Translation: CASTADYPNTDTQYF.

The chain links TRBV27 to TRBJ2-7; no firm D call. The ends were cut back, 0 bases at V and 3 bases at J, with 9 bases in the middle. The germline CDR1 and CDR2 sequences are MNHEY and SMNVEV (reference sequence). The CDR3 is 14 residues long. In DNA form, the CDR3 reads TGTGCCAGCAGTTTATCTGGGGTTAACTACGAGCAGTACTTC. Translation: CASSLSGVNYEQYF.

The DNA of the CDR3 is TGTGCCAGTAGTATAAGGCCCATGGCTTATGGCTACACCTTC. Translation: CASSIRPMAYGYTF. V usage is TRBV19 and J usage is TRBJ1-2; no firm D call. CDR1 is LNHDA and CDR2 is SQIVND in the germline V gene (reference sequence). With 2 bases removed from V and 5 bases from J, the gap between germline ends came to 12 bases. This CDR3 spans 14 amino acids.

The J gene is TRBJ2-7, the V gene TRBV28, with D possibly TRBD2 on 5 matching bases. Trimming left V 5 bases short and J 3 bases short, with 17 bases between. The CDR3 runs 15 residues. Germline V lookup: CDR1 MDHEN, CDR2 SYDVKM. The CDR3, as DNA: TGTGCCAGCAGTCCAGCGGCAGAAGGGTTCTACGAGCAGTACTTC. It translates to CASSPAAEGFYEQYF.

This chain joins TRBV19 and TRBJ2-7; weak D call: TRBD1 (6 bases). CDR1 and CDR2 from the germline V gene are LNHDA and SQIVND (reference sequence). V lost 5 bases and J 7 bases, leaving 18 bases between the germline ends. CDR3 length: 14 residues. CDR3 DNA: TGTGCCAGTAGTCAAACAGGGTGGGAGAGGGAGCAGTACTTC. Translation gives CASSQTGWEREQYF.

The DNA for the CDR3 is TGTGCCACCAGCAGAGATCATGGGGGGTTCGATGGCGAGCAGTACTTC. Encoded protein: CATSRDHGGFDGEQYF. The chain recombines TRBV15 with TRBJ2-7, with D tentatively TRBD2 (6 bases). CDR3 length equals 16 residues. Trimming removed 0 bases from V and 6 bases from J, with 18 bases in between. CDR1 LNHNV and CDR2 YYDKDF come from the germline V gene (reference sequence).

This chain connects TRBV28 to TRBJ2-1; possible D gene TRBD2, 6 bases. The CDR3 loop spans 14 amino acids. V lost 7 bases, J lost 8 bases, and 18 bases lay in between. The V gene's germline CDR1 is MDHEN and CDR2 SYDVKM. The CDR3 DNA follows: TGTGCCAGCAAGTCGGTACTAGCAGTATATGAGCAGTTCTTC. Translating gives CASKSVLAVYEQFF.

In regard to this clone: The sample contains more than one DNA sequence encoding this CDR3. This chain uses TRBV5-1 with TRBJ2-3; no firm D call. Germline-derived CDR1 and CDR2 are SGHRS and YFSETQ. With 2 bases removed from V and 0 bases from J, the gap between germline ends came to 7 bases. This CDR3 spans 14 amino acids. The CDR3 loop is CASSLSTSTDTQYF. The DNA for the CDR3 is TGCGCCAGCAGCTTAAGTACGAGCACAGATACGCAGTATTTT.

V usage is TRBV4-1 and J usage is TRBJ2-2; D unclear. Germline CDR1 reads MGHRA; CDR2 reads YSYEKL. The CDR3 contains 14 residues. Trimming stripped 5 bases from V and 9 bases from J, with 16 bases between. The CDR3 here is CASSNPARTRELFF. The CDR3 DNA reads TGCGCCAGCAGCAACCCGGCCCGAACGAGGGAGCTGTTTTTT.

This chain links TRBV1 with TRBJ1-1. TRBV1 is an annotated pseudogene. This CDR3 is built from 16 residues. In DNA form, the CDR3 reads TGCACCAGCAGCCAAGATCGAAAGGGAAGATTTCACGAAGCTTTCTTT. This sequence encodes CTSSQDRKGRFHEAFF.

The J gene is TRBJ2-3, the V gene TRBV19; D is perhaps TRBD1 or TRBD2 (5 bases each). The ends were cut back, 1 base at V and 0 bases at J, with 8 bases in the middle. This CDR3 comprises 15 residues. Germline CDR1 LNHDA, CDR2 SQIVND (reference sequence). The CDR3 DNA is TGTGCCAGTAGTATAGGGGGCGGGAGCACAGATACGCAGTATTTT. This translates into CASSIGGGSTDTQYF.

The rearrangement joins TRBV21-1 to TRBJ2-3; whether TRBD1, the table's D call, matches the DNA was not checked. TRBV21-1 counts as a pseudogene. The CDR3 spans 17 residues. CDR3 sequence (DNA): TGTGCCAGCAGCAGGATACAGGGGGCAGTGGGCGCAGATACGCAGTATTTT. This gives the protein CASSRIQGAVGADTQYF.

The rearrangement uses TRBV7-3 and TRBJ2-3; 8 bases are shared with TRBD2. The CDR3 is made up of 16 amino acids. Per the germline V gene, CDR1 is SGHTA and CDR2 is FQGTGA. Unmatched junction bases numbered 11, after V lost 5 bases and J lost 4 bases. In DNA, the CDR3 is TGTGCCAGCAGCCCCGTACTAGCGGAAGGGGCAGATACGCAGTATTTT. Protein product: CASSPVLAEGADTQYF. Together with reference TRBV7-3 and TRBJ2-3, the CDR3 gives the full variable domain: GAGVSQTPSNKVTEKGKYVELRCDPISGHTALYWYRQSLGQGPEFLIYFQGTGAADDSGLPNDRFFAVRPEGSVSTLKIQRTERGDSAVYLCASSPVLAEGADTQYFGPGTRLTVL.

This sequence joins TRBV18 and TRBJ2-3; D is unclear. Per germline, CDR1 KGHSH and CDR2 LQKENI. Trimming shortened V by 4 bases and J by 5 bases, and 13 bases separated the two germline ends. The CDR3 extends over 14 amino acids. The CDR3 nucleotides read TGTGCCAGCTCACATTTACCCATGGGAGATACGCAGTATTTT. The encoded protein is CASSHLPMGDTQYF.